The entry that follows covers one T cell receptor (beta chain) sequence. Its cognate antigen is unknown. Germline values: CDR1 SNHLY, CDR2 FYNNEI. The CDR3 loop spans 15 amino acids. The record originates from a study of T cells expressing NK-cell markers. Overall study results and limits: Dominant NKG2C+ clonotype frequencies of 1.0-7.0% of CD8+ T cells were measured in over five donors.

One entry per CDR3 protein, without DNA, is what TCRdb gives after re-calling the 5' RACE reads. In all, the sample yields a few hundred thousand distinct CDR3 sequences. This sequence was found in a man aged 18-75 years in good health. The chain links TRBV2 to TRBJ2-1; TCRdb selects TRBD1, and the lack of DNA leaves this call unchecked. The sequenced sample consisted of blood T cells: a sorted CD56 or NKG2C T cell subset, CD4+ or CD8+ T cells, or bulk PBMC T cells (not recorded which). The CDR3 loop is CASRPHRAGNNEQFF.